The subject of this entry is one T cell receptor (beta chain). Per the authors' pipeline: Quantification of nucleated cells was approximated via reference gene primer amplification. TCRdb's copy holds only in-frame clones and misses some; the assay was immunoSEQ multiplex PCR. V and J calls and clone size are as listed in that table; D and trimming were resolved from the DNA. The repertoire holds about 230,000 clones, with about 91% as singletons. The sample originates from a study of blood T cell repertoires in COVID-19. Study summary: Sources were T cells, B-cell-depleted T cells, or PBMCs; the material itself was cDNA or gDNA.

The TCR originated in a woman between 40 and 55 years old with acute COVID-19. What was sequenced was PBMCs or T cells enriched from blood (not recorded which).

The DNA for the CDR3 is TGTGCCAGCAGTTCTACCCGAGATACGCAGTATTTT. As protein: CASSSTRDTQYF. This chain uses TRBV12-3 or TRBV12-4 with TRBJ2-3; D unclear. CDR3 size: 12 residues. Deletions cut 4 bases from V and 5 bases from J, with 7 bases between.